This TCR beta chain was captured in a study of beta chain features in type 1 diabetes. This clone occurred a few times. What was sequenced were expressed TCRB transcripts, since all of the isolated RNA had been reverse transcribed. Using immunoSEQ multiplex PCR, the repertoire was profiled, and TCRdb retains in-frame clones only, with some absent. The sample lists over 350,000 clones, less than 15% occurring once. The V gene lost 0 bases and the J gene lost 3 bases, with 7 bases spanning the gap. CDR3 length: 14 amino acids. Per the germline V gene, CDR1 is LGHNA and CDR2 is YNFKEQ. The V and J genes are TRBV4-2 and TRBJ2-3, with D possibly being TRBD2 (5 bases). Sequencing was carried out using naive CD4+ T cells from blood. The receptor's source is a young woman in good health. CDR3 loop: CASSQETTTDTQYF. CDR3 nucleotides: TGTGCCAGCAGCCAAGAGACTACGACAGATACGCAGTATTTT.